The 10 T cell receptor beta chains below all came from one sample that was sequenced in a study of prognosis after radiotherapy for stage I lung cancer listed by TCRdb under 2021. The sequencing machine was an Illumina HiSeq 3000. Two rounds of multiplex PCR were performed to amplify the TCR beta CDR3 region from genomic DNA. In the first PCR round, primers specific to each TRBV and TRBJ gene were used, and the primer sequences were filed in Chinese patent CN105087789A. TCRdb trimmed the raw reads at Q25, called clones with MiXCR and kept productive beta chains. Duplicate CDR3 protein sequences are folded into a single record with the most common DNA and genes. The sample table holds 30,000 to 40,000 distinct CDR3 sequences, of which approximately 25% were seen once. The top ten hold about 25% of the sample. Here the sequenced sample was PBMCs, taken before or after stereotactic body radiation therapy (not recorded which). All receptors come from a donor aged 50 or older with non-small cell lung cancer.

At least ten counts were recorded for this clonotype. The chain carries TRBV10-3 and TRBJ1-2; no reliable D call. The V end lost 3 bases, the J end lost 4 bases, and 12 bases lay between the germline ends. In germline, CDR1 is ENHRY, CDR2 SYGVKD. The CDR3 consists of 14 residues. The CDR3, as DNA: TGTGCCATCAGTGATAACCTTGCCGCCTATGGCTACACCTTC. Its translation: CAISDNLAAYGYTF.

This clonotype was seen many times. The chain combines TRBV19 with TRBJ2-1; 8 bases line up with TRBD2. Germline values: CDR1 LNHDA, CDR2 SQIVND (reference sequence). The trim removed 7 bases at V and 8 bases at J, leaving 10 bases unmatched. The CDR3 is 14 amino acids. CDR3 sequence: CASTGSFGGDEQFF. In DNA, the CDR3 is TGTGCCAGTACCGGATCTTTCGGGGGGGATGAGCAGTTCTTC.

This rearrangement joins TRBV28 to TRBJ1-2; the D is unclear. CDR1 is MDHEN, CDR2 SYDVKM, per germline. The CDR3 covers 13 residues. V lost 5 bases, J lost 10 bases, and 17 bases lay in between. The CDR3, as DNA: TGTGCCAGCAGTAGGGTGTCCCTGGGCGTCTACACCTTC. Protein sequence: CASSRVSLGVYTF.

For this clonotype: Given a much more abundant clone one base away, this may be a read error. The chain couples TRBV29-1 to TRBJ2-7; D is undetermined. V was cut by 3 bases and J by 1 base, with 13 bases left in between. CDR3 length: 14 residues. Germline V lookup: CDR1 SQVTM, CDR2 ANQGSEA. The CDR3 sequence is CSVEMTGGSYEQYF. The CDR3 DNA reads TGCAGCGTTGAGATGACTGGCGGATCCTACGAGCAGTACTTC.

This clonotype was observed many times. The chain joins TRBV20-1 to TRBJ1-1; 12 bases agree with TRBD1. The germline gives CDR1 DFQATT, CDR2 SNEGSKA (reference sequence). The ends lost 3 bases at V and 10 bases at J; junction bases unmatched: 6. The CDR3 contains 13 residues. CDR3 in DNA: TGCAGTGCTAGGAGGGGACAGGGGGCGGGAGCTTTCTTT. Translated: CSARRGQGAGAFF.

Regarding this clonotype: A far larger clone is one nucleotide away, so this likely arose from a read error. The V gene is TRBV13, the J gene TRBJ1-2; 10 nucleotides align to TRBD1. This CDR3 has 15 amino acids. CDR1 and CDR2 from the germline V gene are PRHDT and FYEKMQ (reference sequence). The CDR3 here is CASSLRQGARYGYTF. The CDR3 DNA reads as TGCGCCAGCAGCTTGCGACAGGGGGCGAGGTATGGCTACACCTTC.

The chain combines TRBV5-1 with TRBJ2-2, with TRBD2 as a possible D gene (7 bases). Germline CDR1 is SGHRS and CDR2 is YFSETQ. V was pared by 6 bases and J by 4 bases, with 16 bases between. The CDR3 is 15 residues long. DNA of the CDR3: TGCGCCAGCACCTATGTGGGGGGGCGCACCGGGGAGCTGTTTTTT. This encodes CASTYVGGRTGELFF.

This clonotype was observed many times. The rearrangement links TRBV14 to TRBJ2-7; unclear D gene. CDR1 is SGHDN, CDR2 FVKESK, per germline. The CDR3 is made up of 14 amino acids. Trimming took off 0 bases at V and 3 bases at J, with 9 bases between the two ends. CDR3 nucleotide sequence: TGTGCCAGCAGCCAAGATCCTGTGTACTACGAGCAGTACTTC. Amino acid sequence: CASSQDPVYYEQYF.

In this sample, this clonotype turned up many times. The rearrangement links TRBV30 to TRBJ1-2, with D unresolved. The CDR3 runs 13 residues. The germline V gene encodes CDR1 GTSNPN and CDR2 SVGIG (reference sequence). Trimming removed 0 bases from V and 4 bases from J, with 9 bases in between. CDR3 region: CAWSVGQVYGYTF. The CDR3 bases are TGTGCCTGGAGTGTAGGCCAGGTCTATGGCTACACCTTC.

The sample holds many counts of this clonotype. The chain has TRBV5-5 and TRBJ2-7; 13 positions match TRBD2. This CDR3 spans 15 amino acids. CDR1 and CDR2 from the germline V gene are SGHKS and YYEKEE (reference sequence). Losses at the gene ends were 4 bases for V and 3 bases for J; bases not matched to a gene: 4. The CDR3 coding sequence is TGTGCCAGCAGCCCCGGGACTAGCGGGGTCTACGAGCAGTACTTC. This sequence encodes CASSPGTSGVYEQYF.